This TCR beta chain was captured in a study of shared clonotypes between healthy human individuals. Findings and limits, study-wide: What naive subsets generally showed was a larger estimated richness than memory subsets showed.

Each sorted subset replicate got 200 ng genomic DNA, about 33,000 genomes. The repertoire was sequenced with immunoSEQ multiplex PCR; TCRdb's copy has only in-frame clones and lacks some. Among about 2.4 million clones, roughly nine tenths were seen once, and the ten largest hold 0.11% to 0.15%. Comment on this clone: Its antigen remains unidentified.

Unmatched junction bases numbered 8, after V lost 2 bases and J lost 4 bases. The V gene's germline CDR1 is GTSNPN and CDR2 SVGIG (reference sequence). The CDR3 has 15 residues. Naive CD4+ cells were CD45RA-selected; the remaining cells were memory. This receptor was taken from a man between 18 and 35 years old in good health. This chain joins TRBV30 and TRBJ2-1; 7 bases map to TRBD2. Sequenced input: naive CD4+ T cells sorted from blood. Subset defined: CD45RA+ positively selected. CDR3 nucleotides: TGTGCCTGGAGTCGGGCGGGAGTAGGTTACAATGAGCAGTTCTTC. Protein product: CAWSRAGVGYNEQFF. Full variable domain (rest looked up from reference TRBV30 and TRBJ2-1): SQTIHQWPATLVQPVGSPLSLECTVEGTSNPNLYWYRQAAGRGLQLLFYSVGIGQISSEVPQNLSASRPQDRQFILSSKKLLLSDSGFYLCAWSRAGVGYNEQFFGPGTRLTVL.